This T cell receptor (beta chain) was observed in a study of shared clonotypes between healthy human individuals. Study information: Participating donors consisted of a couple of women and a few men aged 18 to 49.

Some clones are missing from TCRdb's copy, which holds only in-frame ones; the method was immunoSEQ multiplex PCR. The sample holds 2 million to 3 million clones, approximately 93% seen once. Germline V lookup: CDR1 SGHVS, CDR2 FQNEAQ. CDR3 length: 12 amino acids. V shed 5 bases and J shed 7 bases, with 12 bases lying between them. Whole-study findings and limits: It was anticipated that sequencing depth would influence how many clonotypes donors shared.

Comment on this clone: Its specificity is not known.

The chain has TRBV7-8 and TRBJ2-7; D is undetermined. Sequenced sample: naive CD4+ T cells from PBMCs. Subset noted: CD45RA+ positively selected. The TCR originated in a man between 18 and 35 years old in good health. Some clones in this sample may be carry-over from other donors' samples. The CDR3 DNA reads as TGTGCCAGCAGCCCCGGCCCGAGGGAGCAGTACTTC. Its translation: CASSPGPREQYF. The full variable domain, its missing parts supplied by reference TRBV7-8 and TRBJ2-7, is GAGVSQSPRYKVAKRGQDVALRCDPISGHVSLFWYQQALGQGPEFLTYFQNEAQLDKSGLPSDRFFAERPEGSVSTLKIQRTQQEDSAVYLCASSPGPREQYFGPGTRLTVT.